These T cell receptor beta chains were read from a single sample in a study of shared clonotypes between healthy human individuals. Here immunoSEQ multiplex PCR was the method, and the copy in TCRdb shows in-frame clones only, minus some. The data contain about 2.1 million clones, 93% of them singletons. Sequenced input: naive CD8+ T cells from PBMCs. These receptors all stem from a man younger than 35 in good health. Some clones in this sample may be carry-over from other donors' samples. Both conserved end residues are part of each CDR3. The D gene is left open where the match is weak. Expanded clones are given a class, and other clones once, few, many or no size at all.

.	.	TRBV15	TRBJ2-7	CATSRDSAHEQYF	TGTGCCACCAGCAGAGATTCGGCGCACGAGCAGTACTTC
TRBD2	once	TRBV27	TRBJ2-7	CASSPPGPAGRVTYEQYF	TGTGCCAGCAGTCCCCCGGGGCCAGCGGGGCGAGTGACCTACGAGCAGTACTTC
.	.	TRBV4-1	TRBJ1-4	CASSPLTIPLAQGEKLFF	TGCGCCAGCAGCCCTCTTACAATACCCCTGGCGCAAGGCGAAAAACTGTTTTTT
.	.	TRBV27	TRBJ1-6	CASSLNYNSPLHF	TGTGCCAGCAGTCTGAACTATAATTCACCCCTCCACTTT
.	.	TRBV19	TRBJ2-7	CASSIRVGTYEQYF	TGTGCCAGTAGTATCAGGGTCGGAACCTACGAGCAGTACTTC
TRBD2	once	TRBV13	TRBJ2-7	CASEMRDYPNEQYF	TGTGCCAGCGAGATGAGGGACTATCCCAACGAGCAGTACTTC
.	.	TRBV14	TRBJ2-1	CASSQPGARYNEQFF	TGTGCCAGCAGCCAACCGGGGGCGCGCTACAATGAGCAGTTCTTC
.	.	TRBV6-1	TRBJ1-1	CASSEPILRHYTEAFF	TGTGCCAGCAGTGAACCCATTCTTCGACACTACACTGAAGCTTTCTTT
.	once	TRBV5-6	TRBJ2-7	CASSFLGSPLEQYF	TGTGCCAGCAGCTTCCTGGGGTCGCCACTAGAGCAGTACTTC
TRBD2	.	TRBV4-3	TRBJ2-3	CASSQAISSLAGGTDTQYF	TGCGCCAGCAGCCAAGCTATCTCCTCTCTAGCGGGGGGCACAGATACGCAGTATTTT
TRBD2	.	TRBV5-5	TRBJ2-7	CASSLTAGGVYEQYF	TGTGCCAGCAGCTTGACGGCGGGAGGCGTCTACGAGCAGTACTTC
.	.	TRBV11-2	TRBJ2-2	CASSPRGSGELFF	TGTGCCAGCAGCCCCCGCGGTAGCGGGGAGCTGTTTTTT
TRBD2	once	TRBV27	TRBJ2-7	CASSTLAVSYEQYF	TGTGCCAGCAGCACTCTAGCGGTTTCCTACGAGCAGTACTTC
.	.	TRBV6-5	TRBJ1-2	CASSTALDYGYTF	TGTGCCAGCAGTACCGCTTTGGACTATGGCTACACCTTC
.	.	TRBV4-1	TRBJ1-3	CASRTGSSGNTIYF	TGCGCCAGCAGAACAGGGAGCTCTGGAAACACCATATATTTT
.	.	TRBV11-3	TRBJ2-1	CASSPGTGVYNEQFF	TGTGCCAGCAGCCCAGGGACGGGAGTCTACAATGAGCAGTTCTTC
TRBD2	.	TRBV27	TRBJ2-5	CASSSRGLGGFETQYF	TGTGCCAGCAGTTCGCGGGGACTAGGAGGTTTCGAGACCCAGTACTTC
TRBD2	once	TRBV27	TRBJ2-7	CASSLLAGYEQYF	TGTGCCAGCAGTTTACTAGCGGGGTACGAGCAGTACTTC
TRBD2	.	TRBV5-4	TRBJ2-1	CASSRTSGGIYNEQFF	TGTGCCAGCAGTAGGACTAGCGGGGGGATCTACAATGAGCAGTTCTTC
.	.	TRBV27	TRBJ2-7	CASKPNSYEQYF	TGTGCCAGCAAACCTAACTCCTACGAGCAGTACTTC
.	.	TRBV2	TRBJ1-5	CASSVWGGGNQPQHF	TGTGCCAGCAGCGTGTGGGGGGGAGGCAATCAGCCCCAGCATTTT
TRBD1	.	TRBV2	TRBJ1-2	CASPGQGAGGYTF	TGTGCCTCCCCGGGGCAGGGGGCGGGAGGCTACACCTTC
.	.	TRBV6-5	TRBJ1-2	CASSYSWGLNYGYTF	TGTGCCAGCAGTTACTCGTGGGGCCTTAACTATGGCTACACCTTC
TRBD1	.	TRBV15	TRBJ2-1	CATSARRGPNEQFF	TGTGCCACCAGCGCGCGCAGGGGGCCGAATGAGCAGTTCTTC
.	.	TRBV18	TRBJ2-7	CASSPQLDRYEQYF	TGTGCCAGCTCACCACAGCTCGACCGCTACGAGCAGTACTTC
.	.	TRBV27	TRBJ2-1	CASSKSSAEQFF	TGTGCCAGCAGTAAATCTAGCGCTGAGCAGTTCTTC
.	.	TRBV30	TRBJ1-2	CAWSVPVGQLNYGYTF	TGTGCCTGGAGTGTACCGGTCGGACAGTTGAACTATGGCTACACCTTC
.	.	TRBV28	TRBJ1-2	CASSFRNLVYGYTF	TGTGCCAGCAGTTTCAGAAACCTAGTCTATGGCTACACCTTC
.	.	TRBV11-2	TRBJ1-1	CASSPDIRNTEAFF	TGTGCCAGCTCCCCGGACATAAGGAACACTGAAGCTTTCTTT
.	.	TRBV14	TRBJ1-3	CASSQDWQFGNTIYF	TGTGCCAGCAGCCAAGATTGGCAGTTCGGAAACACCATATATTTT
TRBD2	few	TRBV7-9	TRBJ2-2	CASSWTSGAFNTGELFF	TGTGCCAGCAGCTGGACTAGCGGGGCCTTTAACACCGGGGAGCTGTTTTTT
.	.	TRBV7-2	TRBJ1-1	CASSLGWPGWAFF	TGTGCCAGCAGCTTAGGTTGGCCCGGATGGGCTTTCTTT
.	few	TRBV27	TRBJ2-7	CASSPNSYEQYF	TGTGCCAGCAGTCCAAACTCCTACGAGCAGTACTTC
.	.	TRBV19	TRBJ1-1	CASSIRDGGTEAFF	TGTGCCAGTAGTATAAGGGATGGGGGCACTGAAGCTTTCTTT
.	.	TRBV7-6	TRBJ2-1	CASSLEPGIPNEQFF	TGTGCCAGCAGCTTGGAGCCAGGGATTCCCAATGAGCAGTTCTTC
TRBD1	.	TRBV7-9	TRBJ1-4	CASSYSRDREKLFF	TGTGCCAGCAGCTACTCCCGGGACAGGGAAAAACTGTTTTTT
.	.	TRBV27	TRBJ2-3	CASSLSLAEDTQYF	TGTGCCAGCAGTTTATCACTAGCAGAAGATACGCAGTATTTT
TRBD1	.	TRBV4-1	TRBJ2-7	CASSHPGQGYEQYF	TGCGCCAGCAGCCACCCCGGACAGGGCTACGAGCAGTACTTC
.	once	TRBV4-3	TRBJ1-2	CASSQEFGLGGYTF	TGCGCCAGCAGCCAAGAGTTTGGGTTGGGGGGCTACACCTTC
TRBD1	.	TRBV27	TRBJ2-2	CASSPSQGERPGELFF	TGTGCCAGCAGCCCCTCTCAGGGGGAGAGGCCCGGGGAGCTGTTTTTT